Listed below are T cell receptor beta chains from one sample, sequenced in a study of regulatory T cells in long-lasting Graves disease. TCRdb itself ran the multiplex PCR reads through MiXCR, one entry per CDR3 protein. The sample carries 400,000 to 600,000 distinct CDR3 sequences, around a fifth recorded once. Sequenced here: peripheral blood mononuclear cells (PBMCs), sampled when the disease was refractory, from a patient treated with antithyroid drugs. These receptors all come from a female donor with Graves disease. CDR3s include the opening cysteine and the closing phenylalanine or tryptophan. The D gene is left open where the match is weak. Only part of the rows carry a size: once, few, many, or a class if the clone is expanded.

d_call clone_size j_call v_call cdr3_aa
. few TRBJ2-7 TRBV6-5 CASSYTGGGEQYF
. once TRBJ2-7 TRBV20-1 CSPKATNSYEQYF
TRBD2 few TRBJ2-1 TRBV13 CASSHSGTSYNEQFF
. few TRBJ1-1 TRBV5-1 CASSLEGRGQLNTEAFF
TRBD2 few TRBJ2-7 TRBV19 CASSWRRGGSAYEQYF
. many TRBJ2-7 TRBV24-1 CATADRTGSDYEQYF
TRBD2 many TRBJ2-3 TRBV6-1 CASSPLAGMSDTQYF
TRBD2 . TRBJ2-7 TRBV6-5 CASSYSTVTIAGGKYEQYF
TRBD2 . TRBJ2-7 TRBV6-2/TRBV6-3 CASSYREGPYEQYF
. . TRBJ2-2 TRBV7-3 CASSFGLPLNTGELFF
. . TRBJ1-1 TRBV7-6 CASSLVVGEGDTEAFF
TRBD1 . TRBJ1-2 TRBV5-8 CASSSGQGEYGYTF
TRBD1 . TRBJ2-7 TRBV5-1 CASSLLPTGGSYEQYF
TRBD1 . TRBJ1-5 TRBV4-1 CASSRDRGEQPQHF
TRBD1 . TRBJ1-6 TRBV7-9 CASSPRPGQGDNSPLHF
TRBD1 many TRBJ2-7 TRBV7-9 CASSPRGGGTYEQYF
. once TRBJ2-5 TRBV28 CASSQGQSGETQYF
. many TRBJ2-7 TRBV6-9 CASSYDLDSSYEQYF
TRBD1 many TRBJ2-7 TRBV28 CASSIQGKRAYEQYF
. . TRBJ2-1 TRBV7-3 CASSLRGSYNEQFF
. many TRBJ1-6 TRBV2 CASSETPMRAVGSPLHF
. . TRBJ1-2 TRBV5-1 CASRLTDQNYGYTF
TRBD1 . TRBJ1-1 TRBV27 CASRGTGVVNTEAFF
TRBD1 . TRBJ1-3 TRBV12-3/TRBV12-4 CASSPRTGVGNTIYF
. many TRBJ1-4 TRBV28 CASSVTPGTNEKLFF
. few TRBJ1-4 TRBV4-3 CASSQDQGEKLFF